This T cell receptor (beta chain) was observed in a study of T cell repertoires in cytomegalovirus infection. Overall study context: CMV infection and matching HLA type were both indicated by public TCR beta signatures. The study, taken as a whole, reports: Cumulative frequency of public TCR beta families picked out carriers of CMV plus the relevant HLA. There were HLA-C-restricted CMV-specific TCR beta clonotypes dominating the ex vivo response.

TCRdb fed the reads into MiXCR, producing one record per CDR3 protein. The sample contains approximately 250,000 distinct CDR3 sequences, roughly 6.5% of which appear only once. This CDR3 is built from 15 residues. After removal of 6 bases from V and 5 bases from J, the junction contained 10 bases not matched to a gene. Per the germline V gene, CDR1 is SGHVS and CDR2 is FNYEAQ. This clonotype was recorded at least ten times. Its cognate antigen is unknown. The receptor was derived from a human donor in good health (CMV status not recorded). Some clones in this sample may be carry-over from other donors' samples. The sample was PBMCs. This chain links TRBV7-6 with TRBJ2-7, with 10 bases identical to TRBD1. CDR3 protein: CASSSTLTGGDEQYF. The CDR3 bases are TGTGCCAGCAGTTCCACCCTGACAGGGGGCGACGAGCAGTACTTC.